This TCR beta chain stems from a study of shared clonotypes between healthy human individuals. Overall study context: Each donor had three CD4 naive, three CD4 memory, two CD8 naive and one CD8 memory plate.

Assay: immunoSEQ multiplex PCR; the TCRdb copy retains only in-frame clones and omits some. This sample carries 2 million to 2.5 million clones, around 95% of them seen once, and the ten largest clones take roughly 0.13%. The donors, healthy adults who were HIV-negative, had experienced no recent acute infections or vaccinations. Naive CD4+ cells were CD45RA-selected; the remaining cells were memory. A word on this clone: Antigen: not known.

Findings of the study overall: Few donors limited the genetic and exposure-history diversity represented.

Trimming at V came to 8 bases and at J to 5 bases, leaving 12 bases not matched to a gene. This CDR3 contains 17 residues. Looked up from germline, CDR1 is SNHLY and CDR2 is FYNNEI. V and J are TRBV2 and TRBJ2-5; 15 nucleotides agree with TRBD2. The source material was naive CD4+ T cells sorted from blood. Subset denoted: CD45RA+ positively selected. The receptor's source is a man aged 18 to 30 in good health. CDR3 residues: CASGTSGGLGSSETQYF. CDR3 nucleotides: TGTGCCAGCGGGACTAGCGGGGGGTTGGGGTCTTCGGAGACCCAGTACTTC.